The next 21 T cell receptor beta chains were all read from a single sample in a study of Ad26.COV2.S vaccination and SARS-CoV-2 variants. Regarding treatment: over 15 received Ad26.COV2.S at low or high dose, single or two shots; roughly 5 received placebo; per-sample allocation not given. Vaccine and placebo recipients were sampled on day 63 after the first injection. Measured with immunoSEQ multiplex PCR; TCRdb has only the in-frame clones, and not every one. Of 380,000 or so clones in the sample, about 89% are singletons; the top ten hold around 5.3%. Specimen: peripheral blood, collected in a trial of Ad26.COV2.S vaccine versus placebo. Every receptor here comes from a person aged 18-65 years who received the Ad26.COV2.S COVID-19 vaccine or a placebo.

The rearrangement joins TRBV18 to TRBJ1-1; TRBD1 matches at 7 bases. The junction had 3 bases not matched to a gene; V was cut back by 8 bases and J by 3 bases. CDR3 length: 12 amino acids. Germline lookup yields CDR1 KGHSH and CDR2 LQKENI. CDR3: CASTGADTEAFF. The CDR3 DNA reads as TGTGCCAGCACAGGGGCAGACACTGAAGCTTTCTTT.

This chain links TRBV18 with TRBJ2-2, with 10 bases that match TRBD1. This CDR3 is built from 17 residues. The ends lost 2 bases at V and 6 bases at J; junction bases unmatched: 9. Per germline, CDR1 KGHSH and CDR2 LQKENI. DNA of the CDR3: TGTGCCAGCTCACCAAATATCGCGGGACAGGGGTCCGGGGAGCTGTTTTTT. Protein product: CASSPNIAGQGSGELFF.

This chain connects TRBV7-8 to TRBJ1-1; maybe TRBD1 (5 bases). Germline CDR1 SGHVS, CDR2 FQNEAQ. V lost 5 bases, J lost 5 bases, and 15 bases lay in between. CDR3 length equals 14 residues. CDR3 DNA: TGTGCCAGCAGCCTGGGGTTAGAGGGGACTGAAGCTTTCTTT. Protein product: CASSLGLEGTEAFF.

This clone was counted once. The CDR3 nucleotides are TGTGCCAGCAGCTTCAACATGGATAGCAATCAGCCCCAGCATTTT. As protein: CASSFNMDSNQPQHF. The V and J genes are TRBV5-6 and TRBJ1-5; D uncertain. Germline V gene data show CDR1 as SGHDT and CDR2 as YYEEEE. V was trimmed by 2 bases and J by 0 bases, leaving 9 bases between them. This CDR3 comprises 15 residues.

This chain joins TRBV5-6 and TRBJ2-3; 9 bases align to TRBD2. V gave up 4 bases and J gave up 5 bases; unmatched junction bases: 5. Per the germline V gene, CDR1 is SGHDT and CDR2 is YYEEEE. CDR3 length: 14 amino acids. The CDR3 nucleotides read TGTGCCAGCAGCGGGGGACTAGCTCTAGATACGCAGTATTTT. It yields the protein CASSGGLALDTQYF.

The CDR3 sequence: CASSLQGLRSSYEQYF. CDR3 coding DNA: TGTGCCAGCAGCCTTCAGGGATTACGAAGCTCCTACGAGCAGTACTTC. The chain is built from TRBV28 and TRBJ2-7; D is possibly TRBD1 (5 bases). CDR3 size: 16 residues. Germline V gene sequence: CDR1 MDHEN, CDR2 SYDVKM. Between the trimmed V and J ends, which lost 6 bases and 0 bases, there was a span of 18 bases. Variable domain in full (rest from reference TRBV28 and TRBJ2-7): DVKVTQSSRYLVKRTGEKVFLECVQDMDHENMFWYRQDPGLGLRLIYFSYDVKMKEKGDIPEGYSVSREKKERFSLILESASTNQTSMYLCASSLQGLRSSYEQYFGPGTRLTVT.

The chain carries TRBV10-2 and TRBJ1-3; no clear D. Trimming shortened V by 0 bases and J by 1 base, and 7 bases separated the two germline ends. The CDR3 extends over 15 amino acids. Per the germline V gene, CDR1 is WSHSY and CDR2 is SAAADI. The CDR3 DNA reads TGCGCCAGCAGTGAGTCTTGGGGTTCTGGAAACACCATATATTTT. Translated, it gives CASSESWGSGNTIYF.

V usage is TRBV6-5 and J usage is TRBJ2-1, with a weak D call TRBD1 (6 bases). The CDR3 loop spans 14 amino acids. The germline V and J ends were trimmed by 6 bases and 4 bases, with 13 bases remaining between them. Germline V gene data show CDR1 as MNHEY and CDR2 as SVGAGI. CDR3 sequence: CASSDLGQYNEQFF. The CDR3, as DNA: TGTGCCAGCAGCGACCTTGGACAGTACAATGAGCAGTTCTTC.

The chain employs TRBV13 and TRBJ2-5; 11 nucleotides agree with TRBD1. Unmatched junction bases numbered 7, after V lost 5 bases and J lost 8 bases. CDR3 size: 14 residues. Germline loops: CDR1 PRHDT, CDR2 FYEKMQ (reference sequence). The CDR3 protein is CASSGGQGATTQYF. Written as DNA, the CDR3 is TGTGCCAGCAGCGGCGGACAGGGGGCAACAACCCAGTACTTC.

This clone appeared once. V usage is TRBV2 and J usage is TRBJ2-1, with 8 nucleotides matching TRBD1. The germline gives CDR1 SNHLY, CDR2 FYNNEI. The J segment lost 6 bases and the V segment lost 6 bases, leaving 16 bases of the junction unmatched. The CDR3 loop spans 17 amino acids. CDR3 DNA: TGTGCCAGCAGGCAAACAGGGGGTGGTGTCAACCTCAATGAGCAGTTCTTC. Protein sequence: CASRQTGGGVNLNEQFF.

V usage is TRBV24-1 and J usage is TRBJ2-3; D gene ambiguous. Germline CDR1 KGHDR, CDR2 SFDVKD. Trimming stripped 6 bases from V and 4 bases from J, with 13 bases between. The CDR3 has 14 residues. The CDR3 protein is CATSRRDLPDTQYF. For the CDR3, the DNA is TGTGCCACCAGTCGTAGGGATTTGCCAGATACGCAGTATTTT.

This chain connects TRBV19 to TRBJ2-5; D is ambiguous. The CDR3 has 13 residues. Trimming took off 6 bases at V and 3 bases at J, with 11 bases between the two ends. Germline lookup yields CDR1 LNHDA and CDR2 SQIVND (reference sequence). CDR3 DNA sequence: TGTGCCAGTAGCCCAAACCGAAAAGAGACCCAGTACTTC. Translation: CASSPNRKETQYF.

This CDR3 reads CASSQAEGQDYGYTF. CDR3 nucleotide sequence: TGCGCCAGCAGCCAAGCCGAAGGACAGGACTATGGCTACACCTTC. The chain is built from TRBV4-1 and TRBJ1-2; 7 nucleotides align to TRBD1. The CDR3 is 15 amino acids. Germline lookup yields CDR1 MGHRA and CDR2 YSYEKL. V dropped 1 base and J dropped 3; count of bases not matched to a gene: 5.

This clone occurred a few times. The rearrangement uses TRBV12-3 or TRBV12-4 and TRBJ1-2, with D unresolved. This CDR3 spans 11 amino acids. The V and J ends lost 7 bases and 2 bases respectively, with 5 bases between them. CDR3 region: CASIQNYGYTF. In DNA, the CDR3 is TGTGCCAGCATTCAGAACTATGGCTACACCTTC.

The chain uses TRBV28 and TRBJ1-2; D is possibly TRBD1 (5 bases). V lost 7 bases, J lost 8 bases, and 20 bases lay in between. Germline V gene lookup returns CDR1 MDHEN and CDR2 SYDVKM. The CDR3 has 14 amino acids. The CDR3 sequence is CASKPKTPGKGYTF. CDR3 DNA sequence: TGTGCCAGCAAACCTAAAACCCCAGGGAAGGGCTACACCTTC.

This clone was recorded once. The rearrangement links TRBV5-8 to TRBJ2-2; D not certain. Germline V gene lookup returns CDR1 SGHTS and CDR2 YDEGEE. With 5 bases removed from V and 0 bases from J, the gap between germline ends came to 8 bases. The CDR3 contains 14 residues. CDR3 amino acids: CASRELTNTGELFF. For the CDR3, the DNA is TGTGCCAGCAGGGAACTAACGAACACCGGGGAGCTGTTTTTT. The full variable domain, its missing parts supplied by reference TRBV5-8 and TRBJ2-2, is EAGVTQSPTHLIKTRGQQATLRCSPISGHTSVYWYQQALGLGLQFLLWYDEGEERNRGNFPPRFSGRQFPNYSSELNVNALELEDSALYLCASRELTNTGELFFGEGSRLTVL.

CDR3 protein: CASSPGQGTFTDTQYF. DNA of the CDR3: TGTGCCAGCAGTCCGGGACAGGGGACATTCACAGATACGCAGTATTTT. The rearrangement joins TRBV2 to TRBJ2-3; 10 nucleotides line up with TRBD1. CDR3 length equals 16 residues. The ends lost 5 bases at V and 2 bases at J; junction bases unmatched: 7. CDR1 and CDR2 from the germline V gene are SNHLY and FYNNEI. Full variable domain (outside the CDR3, taken from reference TRBV2 and TRBJ2-3): EPEVTQTPSHQVTQMGQEVILRCVPISNHLYFYWYRQILGQKVEFLVSFYNNEISEKSEIFDDQFSVERPDGSNFTLKIRSTKLEDSAMYFCASSPGQGTFTDTQYFGPGTRLTVL.

For the CDR3, the DNA is TGTGCCAGCAGCAGTAGCGGGAGTTACCACGAGCAGTACTTC. This gives the protein CASSSSGSYHEQYF. V is TRBV28 and J is TRBJ2-7; 9 nucleotides agree with TRBD2. CDR1 MDHEN and CDR2 SYDVKM come from the germline V gene. V shed 6 bases and J 5 bases; nucleotides not matched to a gene: 8. The CDR3 consists of 14 residues.

The gene calls are TRBV30 and TRBJ1-3; no firm D call. Germline loops: CDR1 GTSNPN, CDR2 SVGIG (reference sequence). The CDR3 totals 12 residues. V was pared by 3 bases and J by 3 bases, with 6 bases between. DNA of the CDR3: TGTGCCTGGAGCCCCGGTGGAAACACCATATATTTT. This codes for CAWSPGGNTIYF. Full variable domain (rest looked up from reference TRBV30 and TRBJ1-3): SQTIHQWPATLVQPVGSPLSLECTVEGTSNPNLYWYRQAAGRGLQLLFYSVGIGQISSEVPQNLSASRPQDRQFILSSKKLLLSDSGFYLCAWSPGGNTIYFGEGSWLTVV.

The CDR3: CASSLRIGRSGNEQFF. CDR3 nucleotide sequence: TGTGCCAGCAGCCTTCGAATCGGGAGGTCGGGCAATGAGCAGTTCTTC. The chain couples TRBV5-6 to TRBJ2-1; 7 bases match TRBD2. The CDR3 extends over 16 amino acids. After removal of 4 bases from V and 6 bases from J, the junction contained 13 bases not matched to a gene. Looked up from germline, CDR1 is SGHDT and CDR2 is YYEEEE. Looking up the rest from reference TRBV5-6 and TRBJ2-1 gives the full variable domain: DAGVTQSPTHLIKTRGQQVTLRCSPKSGHDTVSWYQQALGQGPQFIFQYYEEEERQRGNFPDRFSGHQFPNYSSELNVNALLLGDSALYLCASSLRIGRSGNEQFFGPGTRLTVL.

The V gene is TRBV3-1 (or the pseudogene TRBV3-2), the J gene TRBJ2-7; 7 nucleotides line up with TRBD2. The CDR3 has 15 amino acids. Germline V gene data show CDR1 as LGHDT and CDR2 as YNNKEL (reference sequence). V shed 4 bases and J 1 base; nucleotides not matched to a gene: 7. CDR3 in DNA: TGTGCCAGCAGCCGAACTCCAGCGGGGTCCTACGAGCAGTACTTC. Amino acid sequence: CASSRTPAGSYEQYF.